The sequence of this T cell receptor (beta chain) was determined in a study of blood T cells in healthy people across ages. Study results and caveats: The study found more naive CD4+ cells and higher diversity in long-lived than aged donors.

Each donor gave 9 to 10 milliliters of peripheral blood. This clonotype came up a few times. What it binds is unknown. The authors ran a second PCR of roughly 6 to 12 cycles using a sample-barcoded 5' primer and a J-beta primer mix. Each CDR3 protein gets one entry after TCRdb re-called the 5' RACE reads with MiXCR. This table has about 800,000 distinct CDR3 sequences, about 42% appearing once. The sequence derives from an elderly man in good health. Sequenced: blood.

CDR3 coding DNA: TGTGCCAGCAGGTTCCCGACAGGGGATAATTCACCCCTCCACTTT. Translation gives CASRFPTGDNSPLHF. This chain uses TRBV28 with TRBJ1-6; 8 bases align to TRBD1. CDR1 MDHEN and CDR2 SYDVKM come from the germline V gene. The CDR3 spans 15 residues. J lost 5 bases, V lost 6 bases, and 6 bases had no gene match.